This TCR beta chain was profiled in a study of technical replicates of blood from several donors. Generated by immunoSEQ multiplex PCR, the TCRdb table keeps only in-frame clones and is missing some. The table shows some 79,000 clones, with more than 85% occurring only once. The germline gives CDR1 SEHNR, CDR2 FQNEAQ (reference sequence). V dropped 6 bases and J dropped 2 bases, with 10 bases sitting between them. The CDR3 is 13 amino acids. The sequence was obtained from a human donor in good health. Some clones in this sample may be carry-over from other donors' samples. The sample was T cells isolated from PBMCs. The chain recombines TRBV7-9 with TRBJ2-5; tentatively, D is TRBD1 (6 bases). CDR3: CASRWTAQETQYF. The CDR3 nucleotides are TGTGCCAGCAGGTGGACAGCACAAGAGACCCAGTACTTC.